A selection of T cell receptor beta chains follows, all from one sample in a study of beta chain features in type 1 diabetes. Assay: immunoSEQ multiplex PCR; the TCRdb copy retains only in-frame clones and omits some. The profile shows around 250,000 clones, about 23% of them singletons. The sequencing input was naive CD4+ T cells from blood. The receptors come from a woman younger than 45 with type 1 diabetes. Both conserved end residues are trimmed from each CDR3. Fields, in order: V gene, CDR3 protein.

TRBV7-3	ASTLTLGGTQY
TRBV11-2	ASSFLYEQY
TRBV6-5	ASSYSGTGGHEQY
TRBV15	ATSRGTYSNNEQF
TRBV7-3	ASGTSVSSYNEQF
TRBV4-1	ASSQPAGNEQF
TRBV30	AWSYRSWGPQSSYNEQF
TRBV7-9	ASSSRTEETQY
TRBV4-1	ASSQVRGSGEQY
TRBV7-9	ASSLGQVSNQPQH
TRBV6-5	ASSYSQGLLAF
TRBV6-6	ASSTGTSRYEQY
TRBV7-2	ASSPSSTGPEGPQH
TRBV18	ASSLGLAPYNEQF
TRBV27	ASSSAGTGNEQF
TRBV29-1	SVEERDRGLNTQY
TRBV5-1	ASSLWGQTTDTQY
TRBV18	ASSPPGSGSDNEQF
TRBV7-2	ASSLILTGTRQETQY
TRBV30	AWSFGVVNEQF
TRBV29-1	SAGEMRTNTEAF
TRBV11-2	ASSLAGVGSGEQY
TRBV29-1	SVAPLAKPNEQF
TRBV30	AWSGQGNQPQH
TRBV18	ASSPGGANTGELF
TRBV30	AWKSGQISGYNEQF
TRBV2	ASRKEAGVNYEQY
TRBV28	ASNPDRETQY
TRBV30	AWSRTLPDEQY
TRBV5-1	ASSVGLAGAGSYNEQF
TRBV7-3	ASSPRTGGDEQF
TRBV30	AWDTASGIGEQF
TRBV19	ASSIPRGGEAF